This T cell receptor (beta chain) was recorded in a study of T cells after yellow fever vaccination. Study findings and constraints: Weaker, the secondary response had a peak occurring faster, on day 5 versus 15.

In regard to this clonotype: Its cognate antigen is unknown.

This CDR3 region has 14 residues. Germline CDR1 DFQATT, CDR2 SNEGSKA (reference sequence). Trimming removed 6 bases at V and 3 bases at J, with 16 bases between. Using its own MiXCR run on the 5' RACE reads, TCRdb lists one record per CDR3 protein. The table includes some 500,000 distinct CDR3 sequences, roughly 14% detected once. The chain links TRBV20-1 to TRBJ2-3; a possible D gene is TRBD2 (7 bases). This specimen was PBMCs, taken on the day of the yellow fever booster vaccination. This clonotype originated in a man under 40 who received the YFV17D yellow fever vaccine. The CDR3 loop is CSAEGGGGTDTQYF. DNA for the CDR3: TGCAGTGCCGAGGGGGGGGGAGGAACAGATACGCAGTATTTT.